This TCR beta chain was captured in a study of T-cell reconstitution after alpha-beta-depleted transplantation in children. This clonotype came up a few times. As it was prepared, the TCRbeta library received unique molecular identifiers. Using its own MiXCR run on the PCR reads, TCRdb lists one record per CDR3 protein. The sample yields some 500,000 distinct CDR3 sequences, about 16% seen once. Germline values: CDR1 GTSNPN, CDR2 SVGIG (reference sequence). The CDR3 is 15 residues long. V lost 0 bases to trimming and J lost 7 bases, with 16 bases between them. The clonotype comes from a human donor who donated a stem cell graft to a child with acute lymphoblastic leukemia. This chain uses TRBV30 with TRBJ1-5; TRBD1 is a possible D gene (5 bases). The source was PBMCs from the stem cell graft donor, collected from the stem cell graft. Here the CDR3 DNA reads TGTGCCTGGAGTGTACTGGGGGGACTCCGCCAGCCCCAGCATTTT. This encodes CAWSVLGGLRQPQHF.